Presented here are 10 T cell receptor beta chains from one specimen sequenced in a study of regulatory T cells in long-lasting Graves disease. This sample's time point: newly diagnosed GD, antithyroid drugs for less than 3 months. The authors made the TCR library using RNA they extracted from PBMCs. HTBI primers from iRepertoire and Arm-PCR of CDR3 regions yielded the TCR beta libraries. One entry per CDR3 protein results from TCRdb running MiXCR on the multiplex PCR reads. The table lists hundreds of thousands of distinct CDR3 sequences, around 15% of them singletons, with around 11% in the top ten. This sample was also put to use in a study of T cells in Graves' hyperthyroidism and ophthalmopathy.

Specimen: peripheral blood mononuclear cells (PBMCs), collected at new diagnosis, from a patient treated with antithyroid drugs. The receptors originated from a man in his late teens or twenties with Graves disease.

The chain combines TRBV9 with TRBJ2-3; tentative D call: TRBD2 (6 bases). The CDR3 is 16 amino acids. V was shortened by 4 bases and J by 0 bases, with 15 bases between the two germline ends. Germline CDR1 reads SGDLS; CDR2 reads YYNGEE. The CDR3 coding sequence is TGTGCCAGCAGCCCTCGAGCGGGCGCTAGCACAGATACGCAGTATTTT. As protein: CASSPRAGASTDTQYF.

This clonotype showed up just a few times. This chain uses TRBV7-9 with TRBJ2-7; D might be TRBD2 (6 bases). Trimming stripped 5 bases from V and 7 bases from J, with 21 bases between. Looked up from germline, CDR1 is SEHNR and CDR2 is FQNEAQ (reference sequence). The length of the CDR3 is 15 residues. The CDR3 loop reads CASSPSQGGVGEQYF. As DNA, the CDR3 is TGTGCCAGCAGCCCAAGTCAGGGAGGTGTAGGGGAGCAGTACTTC.

The chain combines TRBV9 with TRBJ2-5; 14 bases are a match to TRBD2. The V and J ends lost 2 bases and 3 bases, in that order; junction bases with no gene match: 15. The CDR3 totals 20 residues. Germline V gene data show CDR1 as SGDLS and CDR2 as YYNGEE. The CDR3 DNA reads TGTGCCAGCAGCGTCTATCCAGGGATTGAGGGACTAGCGGGAGAAGAGACCCAGTACTTC. This sequence encodes CASSVYPGIEGLAGEETQYF.

This clonotype was detected many times. This chain uses TRBV28 with TRBJ2-1; 16 bases align to TRBD2. Germline-derived CDR1 and CDR2 are MDHEN and SYDVKM. This CDR3 comprises 20 residues. The ends lost 6 bases at V and 4 bases at J; junction bases unmatched: 15. In nucleotides, the CDR3 is TGTGCCAGCAGCCCGACCATCGGGACTAGCGGGAGGGCCAAGTACAATGAGCAGTTCTTC. Protein product: CASSPTIGTSGRAKYNEQFF.

Ten or more counts support this clonotype. The chain joins TRBV3-1 to TRBJ1-1; TRBD1 matches at 8 bases. This CDR3 spans 15 amino acids. In germline, CDR1 is LGHDT, CDR2 YNNKEL (reference sequence). Germline trimming cut 6 bases from V and 0 bases from J; bases unmatched to any gene: 6. This CDR3 reads CASRDTGGMNTEAFF. Here the CDR3 DNA reads TGTGCCAGCAGGGATACAGGGGGGATGAACACTGAAGCTTTCTTT.

This clonotype was counted only a few times. The V and J genes are TRBV2 and TRBJ2-1; TRBD2 matches at 12 bases. CDR1 and CDR2 from the germline V gene are SNHLY and FYNNEI. This CDR3 has 18 amino acids. Trimming at V came to 6 bases and at J to 0 bases, leaving 9 bases not matched to a gene. The CDR3 reads CASRRLAGALSSYNEQFF. The DNA of the CDR3 is TGTGCCAGCAGACGACTAGCGGGAGCTTTGAGCTCCTACAATGAGCAGTTCTTC.

This clonotype was recorded at least ten times. The chain uses TRBV12-3 or TRBV12-4 and TRBJ2-2; 8 bases map to TRBD2. Trimming removed 7 bases from V and 3 bases from J; junction bases left unmatched: 7. CDR3 length: 15 residues. The chain's CDR3 is CASIREGEDTGELFF. In DNA form, the CDR3 reads TGTGCCAGCATCCGGGAGGGAGAGGACACCGGGGAGCTGTTTTTT.

This clonotype was observed at least ten times. The V gene is TRBV12-5, the J gene TRBJ1-1, with D possibly being TRBD1 (5 bases). Germline CDR1 is LGHNT and CDR2 is FRNRAP. CDR3 length: 13 residues. Trimming cost V 5 bases and J 8 bases, with 15 bases left between them. Here the CDR3 DNA reads TGTGCTAGTGGTCGTATCGACAGAGCCGAAGCTTTCTTT. Residues: CASGRIDRAEAFF.

The V and J genes are TRBV3-1 and TRBJ1-1; D unclear. Germline CDR1 reads LGHDT; CDR2 reads YNNKEL (reference sequence). CDR3 length: 11 residues. Trimming stripped 9 bases from V and 5 bases from J, with 10 bases between. CDR3 sequence (DNA): TGTGCCAGTCGAGGTACGACTGAAGCTTTCTTT. Translated, it gives CASRGTTEAFF.

This clonotype was seen at least ten times. The J gene is TRBJ2-4, the V gene TRBV27; 7 bases align to TRBD2. CDR1 and CDR2 (germline): MNHEY, SMNVEV (reference sequence). CDR3 size: 14 residues. The V gene end was trimmed by 0 bases and the J gene end by 8 bases; junction bases not matched to a gene: 4. The CDR3 nucleotides read TGTGCCAGCAGTTTATCGACTAGCCCGGACATTCAGTACTTC. It is translated as CASSLSTSPDIQYF.